This note documents a single TCR beta chain sequence. The antigen remains undetermined. With 7 bases removed from V and 3 bases from J, the gap between germline ends came to 13 bases. The CDR3 has 13 amino acids. Germline CDR1 is SEHNR and CDR2 is FQNEAQ (reference sequence). This sample was included in a study of CD8 T cells in Susac syndrome. Broader study findings: Clonal expansion was not seen in any Susac syndrome CD4+ T cell repertoire.

Sequencing targeted TCR beta in blood CD8+ and CD4+ T cells. Reverse transcription of roughly 0.5 to 1 ug RNA used random hexamers. Amplification of TCR beta CDR3 was carried out by immunoSEQ multiplex PCR, which covered 54 Vbeta and 13 Jbeta segments. One entry per CDR3 protein results from TCRdb running MiXCR on the immunoSEQ multiplex PCR reads. Here the sample spans roughly 200,000 distinct CDR3 sequences, around 94% being singletons. The chain joins TRBV7-9 to TRBJ2-7; possible D gene TRBD1, 6 bases. The source is a human donor with Susac syndrome. The sequenced material came from CD4+ T cells from PBMCs. The CDR3 DNA sequence: TGTGCCAGCACCCGACAGGAGATCTACGAGCAGTACTTC. It yields the protein CASTRQEIYEQYF.